Each of the 25 T cell receptor beta chains below was sequenced from the same sample in a study of regulatory T cells in long-lasting Graves disease (dated by TCRdb to the early 2020s). Library creation used multiplex PCR. The listed sequencing device is Illumina HiSeq 4000. iRepertoire HTBI primers and Arm-PCR amplification of CDR3 regions were used to construct TCR beta libraries. TCRdb reran the public reads through fastp at Q25 and MiXCR, keeping productive beta chains. Each CDR3 protein gets just one entry, which takes the most common genes and DNA from the rows behind it. In this sample the table shows a few hundred thousand distinct CDR3 sequences, 23% of which occur a single time. The top ten hold around 26% of the sample. Reading the label with the study, this specimen's time point is: persistent/refractory GD, antithyroid drugs over 5 years with positive TRAb. RNA was extracted from PBMCs in TRIzol for both TCR sequencing and RNA sequencing.

The starting material was peripheral blood mononuclear cells (PBMCs), obtained when the disease was refractory, from a patient treated with antithyroid drugs. These receptors came from a female donor with Graves disease.

This clonotype was seen a handful of times. The chain couples TRBV5-5 to TRBJ2-2; unclear D gene. The CDR3 is made up of 15 amino acids. The germline gives CDR1 SGHKS, CDR2 YYEKEE (reference sequence). V lost 0 bases and J lost 7, with 13 bases in between. The CDR3, as DNA: TGTGCCAGCAGCTTGGACGGTCCCAACTACGGGGAGCTGTTTTTT. Translated, it gives CASSLDGPNYGELFF.

The rearrangement joins TRBV7-9 to TRBJ2-5; TRBD1 matches at 7 bases. V shed 5 bases, J shed 3 bases, and the junction held 9 bases outside the gene matches. The CDR3 is made up of 15 amino acids. Germline lookup yields CDR1 SEHNR and CDR2 FQNEAQ (reference sequence). The CDR3 protein is CASSLGTDRKETQYF. The CDR3 DNA follows: TGTGCCAGCAGCCTGGGGACAGACCGAAAAGAGACCCAGTACTTC. Looking up the rest from reference TRBV7-9 and TRBJ2-5 gives the full variable domain: DTGVSQNPRHKITKRGQNVTFRCDPISEHNRLYWYRQTLGQGPEFLTYFQNEAQLEKSRLLSDRFSAERPKGSFSTLEIQRTEQGDSAMYLCASSLGTDRKETQYFGPGTRLLVL.

On this clonotype itself: A far larger clone differs by one base, so this is likely a read error. Written as DNA, the CDR3 is TGTGCCAGCAGTCCGACGACGATAAGGACGGAGTACACTGAAGCTTCCTTT. Residues: CASSPTTIRTEYTEASF. The J gene is TRBJ1-6, the V gene TRBV12-3 or TRBV12-4, with D uncertain. The CDR3 spans 17 residues.

The CDR3 nucleotides read TGTGCCAGTAGTATACAGGGGTTCATCGGGGAGCTGTTTTTT. This gives the protein CASSIQGFIGELFF. The V call is TRBV19, the J call TRBJ2-2; tentative D call: TRBD1 (6 bases). The CDR3 has 14 amino acids. CDR1 and CDR2 (germline): LNHDA, SQIVND (reference sequence). The ends were cut back, 2 bases at V and 7 bases at J, with 11 bases in the middle.

There are many counts of this clonotype. V is TRBV12-3 or TRBV12-4 and J is TRBJ2-7; the D gene could be TRBD1 or TRBD2 (5 bases each). V was shortened by 5 bases and J by 5 bases, with 16 bases between the two germline ends. There are 14 residues in the CDR3. Here the CDR3 DNA reads TGTGCCAGCAGTCCCCCACGGGACCCCAACGAGCAGTACTTC. Protein sequence: CASSPPRDPNEQYF.

The gene calls are TRBV29-1 and TRBJ2-7; 12 bases line up with TRBD1. CDR1 and CDR2 (germline): SQVTM, ANQGSEA. This CDR3 is built from 13 residues. After removal of 4 bases from V and 6 bases from J, the junction contained 4 bases not matched to a gene. CDR3: CSVGGTGGGEQYF. The CDR3 DNA sequence: TGCAGCGTTGGCGGGACAGGGGGCGGCGAGCAGTACTTC.

This clonotype was recorded many times. The V call is TRBV27, the J call TRBJ2-5; no clear D. This CDR3 is built from 14 residues. Looked up from germline, CDR1 is MNHEY and CDR2 is SMNVEV (reference sequence). With 3 bases removed from V and 4 bases from J, the gap between germline ends came to 12 bases. As DNA, the CDR3 is TGTGCCAGCAGTTTTGCTGGGTTCGGAGAGACCCAGTACTTC. This encodes CASSFAGFGETQYF.

The chain has TRBV12-3 or TRBV12-4 and TRBJ1-5; 9 positions agree with TRBD1. CDR3 length equals 16 residues. V dropped 4 bases and J dropped 6; count of bases not matched to a gene: 10. CDR3 region: CASSSPLMTGGQPQHF. The DNA for the CDR3 is TGTGCCAGCAGTTCACCACTAATGACAGGGGGTCAGCCCCAGCATTTT.

The V gene is TRBV6-5, the J gene TRBJ2-7; TRBD2 is a possible D gene (6 bases). Germline assignment: CDR1 MNHEY and CDR2 SVGAGI. The CDR3 loop spans 15 amino acids. The V gene lost 4 bases and the J gene lost 1 base, with 14 bases spanning the gap. Here the CDR3 DNA reads TGTGCCAGCAGTTTGCAGCGGAGGGAATCCTACGAGCAGTACTTC. As protein: CASSLQRRESYEQYF.

This clonotype was observed many times. This chain joins TRBV7-2 and TRBJ2-7, with 12 bases fitting TRBD1. The CDR3 consists of 15 residues. Trimming at V came to 4 bases and at J to 6 bases, leaving 7 bases not matched to a gene. Germline assignment: CDR1 SGHTA and CDR2 FQGNSA. The CDR3, as DNA: TGTGCCAGCAGCTCGCAAACGGGACAGGGGGCCGAGCAGTACTTC. Translation: CASSSQTGQGAEQYF.

This clonotype was counted between two and nine times. The genes are TRBV5-1 and TRBJ1-1, with 10 bases that match TRBD1. V was pared by 0 bases and J by 4 bases, with 3 bases of the junction left unmatched. The CDR3 length is 15 residues. CDR1 is SGHRS, CDR2 YFSETQ, per germline. CDR3 DNA sequence: TGCGCCAGCAGCTTGGGGGACAGGGGTGTCACTGAAGCTTTCTTT. Its protein is CASSLGDRGVTEAFF.

This chain uses TRBV24-1 with TRBJ2-2; D unresolved. CDR3 length: 16 amino acids. The germline V gene has CDR1 KGHDR and CDR2 SFDVKD. The V end lost 6 bases, the J end lost 0 bases, and 13 bases lay between the germline ends. As DNA, the CDR3 is TGTGCCACCAGTCACCGACGGAACTCGAACACCGGGGAGCTGTTTTTT. It is translated as CATSHRRNSNTGELFF.

This clonotype was recorded at least ten times. The rearrangement joins TRBV12-3 or TRBV12-4 to TRBJ2-5; no clear D. Trimming removed 6 bases from V and 1 base from J, with 12 bases in between. This CDR3 has 14 residues. The CDR3 sequence: CASRRLGRQETQYF. CDR3 in DNA: TGTGCCAGCAGGCGCCTGGGTCGCCAAGAGACCCAGTACTTC.

This clonotype has a count of ten or more. The chain carries TRBV19 and TRBJ1-5; 8 bases align to TRBD1. The CDR3 is 14 amino acids. From germline, CDR1 is LNHDA and CDR2 SQIVND (reference sequence). J lost 2 bases, V lost 8 bases, and 5 bases had no gene match. The CDR3: CASSDRAGNQPQHF. In DNA, the CDR3 is TGTGCCAGTTCGGACAGGGCGGGCAATCAGCCCCAGCATTTT.

In its sample, this clonotype was seen a few times. The chain has TRBV6-1 and TRBJ2-2; the D is unclear. Germline V gene lookup returns CDR1 MNHNS and CDR2 SASEGT. With 6 bases removed from V and 4 bases from J, the gap between germline ends came to 9 bases. The CDR3 totals 13 residues. The CDR3 loop reads CASSSGSTGELFF. The CDR3, as DNA: TGTGCCAGCAGCTCGGGCTCCACCGGGGAGCTGTTTTTT.

This clonotype has ten or more counts. The gene calls are TRBV6-1 and TRBJ2-3; tentative D call: TRBD1 (6 bases). Germline lookup yields CDR1 MNHNS and CDR2 SASEGT. The V end lost 7 bases, the J end lost 3 bases, and 14 bases lay between the germline ends. The CDR3 runs 14 residues. In nucleotides, the CDR3 is TGTGCCAGCAATATGGACAGAATTACAGATACGCAGTATTTT. Encoded protein: CASNMDRITDTQYF.

The chain combines TRBV10-3 with TRBJ2-4; D not certain. In germline, CDR1 is ENHRY, CDR2 SYGVKD. Deletions cut 2 bases from V and 2 bases from J, with 4 bases between. The CDR3 has 13 amino acids. The CDR3 DNA is TGTGCCATCAGTGAGGGTTCCAAAAACATTCAGTACTTC. It yields the protein CAISEGSKNIQYF.

This clonotype was counted at least ten times. This chain connects TRBV2 to TRBJ1-2; no firm D call. Germline V gives CDR1 SNHLY, CDR2 FYNNEI. V shed 6 bases and J shed 7 bases, with 21 bases lying between them. The CDR3 totals 15 residues. This CDR3 reads CASRDPDELRGGYTF. In DNA form, the CDR3 reads TGTGCCAGCAGGGACCCGGACGAATTGAGAGGTGGCTACACCTTC. Based on the CDR3 plus reference TRBV2 and TRBJ1-2, the full variable domain is EPEVTQTPSHQVTQMGQEVILRCVPISNHLYFYWYRQILGQKVEFLVSFYNNEISEKSEIFDDQFSVERPDGSNFTLKIRSTKLEDSAMYFCASRDPDELRGGYTFGSGTRLTVV.

This clonotype was seen many times. The V and J genes are TRBV2 and TRBJ2-5, with TRBD2 identical over 12 bases. CDR3 length: 15 residues. The germline CDR1 and CDR2 sequences are SNHLY and FYNNEI. V was clipped by 6 bases and J by 5 bases; unmatched bases: 7. For the CDR3, the DNA is TGTGCCAGCAGGGGCCTAGCGGGAGGGTATGAGACCCAGTACTTC. It encodes CASRGLAGGYETQYF.

This chain joins TRBV6-5 and TRBJ2-5; 9 bases are shared with TRBD1. This CDR3 spans 16 amino acids. Unmatched junction bases numbered 12, after V lost 5 bases and J lost 5 bases. Germline V CDR1 and CDR2: MNHEY, SVGAGI. CDR3 nucleotides: TGTGCCAGCAGTCGCCCAGGGACAGGGCCCCGCGAGACCCAGTACTTC. It translates to CASSRPGTGPRETQYF.

The rearrangement uses TRBV27 and TRBJ1-1; D gene uncertain. This CDR3 has 16 amino acids. Germline CDR1 is MNHEY and CDR2 is SMNVEV (reference sequence). The germline V and J ends were trimmed by 0 bases and 1 base, with 12 bases remaining between them. The CDR3 DNA reads TGTGCCAGCAGTTTATCCTCCCTGCTGACGAACACTGAAGCTTTCTTT. It specifies CASSLSSLLTNTEAFF.

The gene calls are TRBV10-3 and TRBJ1-2; no reliable D call. Trimming removed 6 bases at V and 2 bases at J, with 10 bases between. The germline gives CDR1 ENHRY, CDR2 SYGVKD. The CDR3 contains 13 residues. The CDR3 loop is CAISQTKNYGYTF. The CDR3 coding sequence is TGTGCCATCAGCCAGACTAAGAACTATGGCTACACCTTC.

This clonotype was seen only a few times. A much larger clone lies one base from this, so it may be a read error. The gene calls are TRBV28 and TRBJ2-7, with 8 positions matching TRBD2. Losses at the gene ends were 5 bases for V and 6 bases for J; bases not matched to a gene: 9. The germline gives CDR1 MDHEN, CDR2 SYDVKM. The CDR3 is made up of 14 amino acids. CDR3 DNA: TGTGCCAGCAGTGGGAGCGGGAGTTTCTGCGAGCAGTACTTC. Amino acids: CASSGSGSFCEQYF.

This clonotype was observed a few times. The chain recombines TRBV7-9 with TRBJ2-7; D might be TRBD2 (5 bases). The germline gives CDR1 SEHNR, CDR2 FQNEAQ (reference sequence). V was pared by 3 bases and J by 2 bases, with 11 bases between. This CDR3 spans 14 amino acids. The DNA for the CDR3 is TGTGCCAGCAGCTTCGTCGGGATCCCCTACGAGCAGTACTTC. Translating gives CASSFVGIPYEQYF.

The V gene is TRBV5-1, the J gene TRBJ2-7; TRBD1 is a possible D gene (5 bases). There are 14 residues in the CDR3. Germline CDR1 is SGHRS and CDR2 is YFSETQ. Trimming left V 1 base short and J 3 bases short, with 11 bases between. The CDR3 region has the DNA TGCGCCAGCAGCTTGACGGCAGGGCTCTACGAGCAGTACTTC. Its translation is CASSLTAGLYEQYF.